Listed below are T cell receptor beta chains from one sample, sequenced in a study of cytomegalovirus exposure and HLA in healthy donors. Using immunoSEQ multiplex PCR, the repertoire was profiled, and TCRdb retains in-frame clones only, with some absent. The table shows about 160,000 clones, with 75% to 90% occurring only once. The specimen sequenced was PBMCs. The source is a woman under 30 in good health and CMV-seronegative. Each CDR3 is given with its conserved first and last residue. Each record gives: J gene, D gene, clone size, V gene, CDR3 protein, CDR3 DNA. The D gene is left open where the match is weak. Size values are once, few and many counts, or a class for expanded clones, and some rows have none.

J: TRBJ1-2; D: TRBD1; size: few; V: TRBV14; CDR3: CASSQGQGNYGYTF; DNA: TGTGCCAGCAGCCAGGGACAGGGGAACTATGGCTACACCTTC
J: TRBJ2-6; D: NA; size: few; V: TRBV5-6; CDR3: CASSFWHSGANVLTF; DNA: TGTGCCAGCAGCTTCTGGCACTCTGGGGCCAACGTCCTGACTTTC
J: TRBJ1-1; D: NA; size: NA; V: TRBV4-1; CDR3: CASSQDWRGNTEAFF; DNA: TGCGCCAGCAGCCAAGATTGGAGGGGGAACACTGAAGCTTTCTTT
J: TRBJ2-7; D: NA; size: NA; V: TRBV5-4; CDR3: CASSSGDSYEQYF; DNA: TGTGCCAGCAGCTCAGGTGATTCCTACGAGCAGTACTTC
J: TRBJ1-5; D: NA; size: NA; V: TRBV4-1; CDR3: CASSQAAGRQPQHF; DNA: TGCGCCAGCAGCCAAGCGGCTGGGCGTCAGCCCCAGCATTTT
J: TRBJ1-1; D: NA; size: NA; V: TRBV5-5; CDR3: CASSYGHWNTEAFF; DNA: TGTGCCAGCAGCTATGGACACTGGAACACTGAAGCTTTCTTT
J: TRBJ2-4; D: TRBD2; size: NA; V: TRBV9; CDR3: CASSVGGGSNIQYF; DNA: TGTGCCAGCAGCGTTGGGGGGGGTTCCAACATTCAGTACTTC
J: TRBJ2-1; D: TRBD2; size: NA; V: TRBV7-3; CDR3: CASSSGSEQFF; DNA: TGTGCCAGCAGCAGCGGGAGCGAGCAGTTCTTC
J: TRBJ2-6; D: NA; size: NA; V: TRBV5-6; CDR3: CASIRDGRSSGANVLTF; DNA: TGTGCCAGCATCCGGGACGGGAGAAGCTCTGGGGCCAACGTCCTGACTTTC
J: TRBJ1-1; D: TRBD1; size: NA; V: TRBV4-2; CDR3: CASSQPGGQGGPTTEAFF; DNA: TGTGCCAGCAGCCAGCCTGGGGGACAGGGAGGACCCACGACTGAAGCTTTCTTT
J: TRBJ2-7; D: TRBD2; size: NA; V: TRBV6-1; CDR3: CASREAGGSSYEQYF; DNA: TGTGCCAGCAGGGAAGCGGGAGGGTCCTCTTACGAGCAGTACTTC
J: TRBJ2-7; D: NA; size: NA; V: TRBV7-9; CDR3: CASSLVGLAAYEQYF; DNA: TGTGCCAGCAGCTTAGTAGGACTTGCCGCCTACGAGCAGTACTTC
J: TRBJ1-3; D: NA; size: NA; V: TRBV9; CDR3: CASSVVRTTSGNTIYF; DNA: TGTGCCAGCAGCGTAGTGCGCACCACCTCTGGAAACACCATATATTTT
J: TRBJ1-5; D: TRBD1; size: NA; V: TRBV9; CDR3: CASSPRLRDRAHQPQHF; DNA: TGTGCCAGCAGCCCACGACTACGGGACAGGGCCCATCAGCCCCAGCATTTT
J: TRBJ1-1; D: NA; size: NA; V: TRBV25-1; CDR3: CASSDSHRGAPNTEAFF; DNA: TGTGCCAGCAGTGATTCTCATAGAGGAGCTCCGAACACTGAAGCTTTCTTT
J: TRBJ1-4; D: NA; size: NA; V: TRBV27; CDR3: CASSLERNEKLFF; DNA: TGTGCCAGCAGTTTGGAGAGAAATGAAAAACTGTTTTTT
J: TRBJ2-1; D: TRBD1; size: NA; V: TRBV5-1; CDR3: CASSVPGQGANEQFF; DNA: TGCGCCAGCAGCGTCCCGGGACAGGGGGCGAATGAGCAGTTCTTC
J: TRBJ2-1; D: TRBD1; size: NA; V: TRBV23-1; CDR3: CASSQWEGTGGRKNEQFF; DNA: TGCGCCAGCAGTCAATGGGAAGGGACAGGGGGTAGGAAGAATGAGCAGTTCTTC
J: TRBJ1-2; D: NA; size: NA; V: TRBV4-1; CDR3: CASSHFSDGYTF; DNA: TGCGCCAGCAGCCATTTTAGCGATGGCTACACCTTC
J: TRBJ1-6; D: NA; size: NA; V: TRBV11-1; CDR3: CASSFEVDSPLHF; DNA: TGTGCCAGCAGCTTTGAGGTTGATTCACCCCTCCACTTT
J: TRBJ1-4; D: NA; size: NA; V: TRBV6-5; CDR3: CASSGAGSTNEKLFF; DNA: TGTGCCAGCAGTGGGGCCGGATCAACTAATGAAAAACTGTTTTTT
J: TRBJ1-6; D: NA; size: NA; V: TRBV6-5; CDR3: CASSYWEGRNSPLHF; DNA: TGTGCCAGCAGTTACTGGGAGGGAAGGAATTCACCCCTCCACTTT
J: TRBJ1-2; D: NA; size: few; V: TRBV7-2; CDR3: CASSARGTNYGYTF; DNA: TGTGCCAGCAGCGCACGGGGAACTAACTATGGCTACACCTTC
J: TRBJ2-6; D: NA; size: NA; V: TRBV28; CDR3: CASSPQGRGTFLPSGANVLTF; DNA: TGTGCCAGCAGTCCCCAAGGCAGAGGGACTTTTTTACCGTCTGGGGCCAACGTCCTGACTTTC
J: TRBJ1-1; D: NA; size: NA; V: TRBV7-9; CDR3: CASSPYTEAFF; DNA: TGTGCCAGCAGCCCTTACACTGAAGCTTTCTTT
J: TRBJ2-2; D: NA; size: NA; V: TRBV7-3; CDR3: CASSPRGLNTGELFF; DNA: TGTGCCAGCAGCCCCAGAGGACTGAACACCGGGGAGCTGTTTTTT
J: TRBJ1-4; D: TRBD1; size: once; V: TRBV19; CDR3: CASTPGQSPEKLFF; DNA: TGTGCCAGTACTCCGGGACAGTCCCCTGAAAAACTGTTTTTT
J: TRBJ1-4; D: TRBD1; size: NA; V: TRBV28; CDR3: CASSSGTATNEKLFF; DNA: TGTGCCAGCAGTTCAGGGACAGCAACTAATGAAAAACTGTTTTTT
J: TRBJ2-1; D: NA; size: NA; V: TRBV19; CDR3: CASSLRGGSSYNEQFF; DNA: TGTGCCAGTAGCCTTAGAGGGGGTAGCTCCTACAATGAGCAGTTCTTC